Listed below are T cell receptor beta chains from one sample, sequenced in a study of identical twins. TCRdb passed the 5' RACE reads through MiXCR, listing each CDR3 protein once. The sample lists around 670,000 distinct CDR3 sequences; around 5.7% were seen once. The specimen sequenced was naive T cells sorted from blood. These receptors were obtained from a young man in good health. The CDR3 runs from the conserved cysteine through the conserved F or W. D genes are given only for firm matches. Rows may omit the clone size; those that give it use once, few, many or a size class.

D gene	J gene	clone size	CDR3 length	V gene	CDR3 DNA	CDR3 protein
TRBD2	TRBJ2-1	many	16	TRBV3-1	TGTGCCAGCAGGAGCACCGGGACTAGCGGGAGAGGTGGGCAGTTCTTC	CASRSTGTSGRGGQFF
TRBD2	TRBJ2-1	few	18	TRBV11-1	TGTGCCAGCAGCTTAGCGCGGGTAGCGGGAGGGCCAAACAATGAGCAGTTCTTC	CASSLARVAGGPNNEQFF
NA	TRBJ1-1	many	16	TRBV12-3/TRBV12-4	TGTGCCAGCAGTTTTTATCTGTCAAAAATGAACACTGAAGCTTTCTTT	CASSFYLSKMNTEAFF
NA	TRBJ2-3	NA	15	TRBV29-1	TGCAGCGTTGAGGCCAGGGCTGTTGGCGCAGATACGCAGTATTTT	CSVEARAVGADTQYF
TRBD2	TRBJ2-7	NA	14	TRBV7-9	TGTGCCAGCAGCTCCCCCAGCGGGATGAAGGATTGGTACTTC	CASSSPSGMKDWYF
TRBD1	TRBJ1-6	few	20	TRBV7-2	TGTGCCAGCAGCTTAGGGCCCCCTGGAGGGGGCAGCTCCTATAATTCACCCCTCCACTTT	CASSLGPPGGGSSYNSPLHF
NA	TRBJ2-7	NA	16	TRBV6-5	TGTGCCAGCAGTTTATATAGGGGGACGGATGCCTACGAGCAGTACTTC	CASSLYRGTDAYEQYF
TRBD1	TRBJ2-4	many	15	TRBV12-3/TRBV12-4	TGTGCCAGCAGTTTATCCGGGACAGGGTTTAACATTCAGTACTTC	CASSLSGTGFNIQYF
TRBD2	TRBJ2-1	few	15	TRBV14	TGTGCCAGCAGCCAAACCTCGGGACTAATCGGTGAGCAGTTCTTC	CASSQTSGLIGEQFF
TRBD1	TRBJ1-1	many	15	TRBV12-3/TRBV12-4	TGTGCCAGCAGTGAAAGACAGGGATCGAACACTGAAGCTTTCTTT	CASSERQGSNTEAFF
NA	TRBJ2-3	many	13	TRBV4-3	TGCGCCAGCAGCCCGGCGGGTCCAGATACGCAGTATTTT	CASSPAGPDTQYF
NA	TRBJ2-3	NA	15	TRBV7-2	TGTGCCAGCAGCGCGACTAGATCTCCCCCAGATACGCAGTATTTT	CASSATRSPPDTQYF
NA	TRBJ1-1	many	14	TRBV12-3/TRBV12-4	TGTGCCAGCAGTTTACGGGGGGAAAACACTGAAGCTTTCTTT	CASSLRGENTEAFF
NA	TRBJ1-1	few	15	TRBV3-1	TGTGCCAGCAGCCGGCAGGTGGACCTCCTCGCTGAAGCTTTCTTT	CASSRQVDLLAEAFF
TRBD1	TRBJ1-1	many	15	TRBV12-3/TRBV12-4	TGTGCCAGCAGTTCTACAGGGGGCGGGAACACTGAAGCTTTCTTT	CASSSTGGGNTEAFF
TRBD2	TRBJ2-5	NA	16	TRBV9	TGTGCCAGCAGCGTAGGTCCCGGGAGGGACGAAGAGACCCAGTACTTC	CASSVGPGRDEETQYF
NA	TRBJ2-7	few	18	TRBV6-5	TGTGCCAGCAGTTACCCTACAGCGGGACACCAATCTCCCTACGAGCAGTACTTC	CASSYPTAGHQSPYEQYF
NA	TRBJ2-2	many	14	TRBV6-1	TGTGCCACTCAGCGGAGCGCGAACACCGGGGAGCTGTTTTTT	CATQRSANTGELFF
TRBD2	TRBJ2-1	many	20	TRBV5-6	TGTGCCAGCAGCGGAACTAGCGGGAGGGCCGAAGTTAGCGGCTTCAATGAGCAGTTCTTC	CASSGTSGRAEVSGFNEQFF
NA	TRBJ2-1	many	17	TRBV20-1	TGCAGTGCTAGAGATAAGGGTGGGCAGGGTCCCTACAATGAGCAGTTCTTC	CSARDKGGQGPYNEQFF
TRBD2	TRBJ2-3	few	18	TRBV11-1	TGTGCCAGCAGCTCTACATCGGGACTAGCGGGGAACACAGATACGCAGTATTTT	CASSSTSGLAGNTDTQYF
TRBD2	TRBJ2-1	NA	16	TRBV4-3	TGCGCCAGCAGCTTTAGCGGGAGGGTACCCTACAATGAGCAGTTCTTC	CASSFSGRVPYNEQFF
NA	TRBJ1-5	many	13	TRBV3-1	TGTGCCAGCAGTCAACAGGTTAATCAGCCCCAGCATTTT	CASSQQVNQPQHF
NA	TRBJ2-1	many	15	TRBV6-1	TGTGCCAGCAGTGATCGGCAGGGGCCGATCGATGAGCAGTTCTTC	CASSDRQGPIDEQFF
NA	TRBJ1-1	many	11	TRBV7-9	TGTGCCAGCACCCTTACCGCTGAAGCTTTCTTT	CASTLTAEAFF
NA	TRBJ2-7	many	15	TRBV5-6	TGTGCCAGCAGCCTACTCCCCCCGAGCTCCTACGAGCAGTACTTC	CASSLLPPSSYEQYF
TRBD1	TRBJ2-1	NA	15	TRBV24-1	TGTGCCACCAGTGAGGGGACAGACTCCTACAATGAGCAGTTCTTC	CATSEGTDSYNEQFF
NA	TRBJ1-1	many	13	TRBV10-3	TGTGCCATCAGGGGGCGGATGAGCACTGAAGCTTTCTTT	CAIRGRMSTEAFF
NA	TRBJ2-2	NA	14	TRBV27	TGTGCCAGCAGTTTAAAGGGGGTACCCGGGGAGCTGTTTTTT	CASSLKGVPGELFF
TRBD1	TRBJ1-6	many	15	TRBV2	TGTGCCAGCGACCGAACAGGGGTAAATAATTCACCCCTCCACTTT	CASDRTGVNNSPLHF
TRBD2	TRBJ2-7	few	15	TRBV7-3	TGTGCCAGCAGCTCCCCGGTTTGGGGACTAGCGGGAGAAAGCTTC	CASSSPVWGLAGESF
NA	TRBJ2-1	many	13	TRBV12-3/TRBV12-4	TGTGCCAGCAGTGTGCAGGGGAGAAATGAGCAGTTCTTC	CASSVQGRNEQFF
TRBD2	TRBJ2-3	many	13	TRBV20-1	TGCAGTGCTATGTTAGCGGGGGCAGATACGCAGTATTTT	CSAMLAGADTQYF
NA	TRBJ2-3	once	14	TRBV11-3	TGTGCCAGCAGCCCGCGACAGGACACAGATACGCAGTATTTT	CASSPRQDTDTQYF
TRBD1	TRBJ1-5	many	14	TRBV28	TGTGCCAGCATGAACAACAGGGGCGATCAGCCCCAGCATTTT	CASMNNRGDQPQHF
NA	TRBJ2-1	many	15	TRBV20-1	TGCAGTGCTGCAAGAGGGGCGGGGCTGCAGAATGAGCAGTTCTTC	CSAARGAGLQNEQFF
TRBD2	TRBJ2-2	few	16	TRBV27	TGTGCCAGCAGTTTACGGCTAGCGGGAACGGTCGGGGAGCTGTTTTTT	CASSLRLAGTVGELFF
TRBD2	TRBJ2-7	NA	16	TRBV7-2	TGTGCCAGCAGCTTAAGGCCCGGCGGGAGCACCTACGAGCAGTACTTC	CASSLRPGGSTYEQYF
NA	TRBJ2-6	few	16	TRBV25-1	TGTGCCAGCAGGAGTCAGTTAAGCTCTGGGGCCAACGTCCTGACTTTC	CASRSQLSSGANVLTF